The rows below give T cell receptor beta chains drawn from one sample of a study of blood T cells in healthy people across ages. In TCRdb, the 5' RACE reads were re-called with MiXCR into one record per CDR3 protein. The sample lists 1,500,000 or so distinct CDR3 sequences, around 59% seen once, with approximately 7% in the top ten. Sequenced material: blood. The receptors derive from a man between 18 and 29 years old in good health. Each CDR3 is given with its conserved first and last residue. A D gene is named only where the DNA matches it firmly. Only some rows state a clone size, as once, few, many or a class for expanded clones.

.,.,TRBV9,TRBJ1-1,CASSVDGFLNTEAFF,TGTGCCAGCAGCGTAGATGGTTTTCTGAACACTGAAGCTTTCTTT
.,TRBD1,TRBV4-1,TRBJ2-7,CASRQLLTGGYEQYF,TGCGCCAGCAGACAATTGTTGACAGGGGGCTACGAGCAGTACTTC
.,.,TRBV28,TRBJ2-5,CASSPLGTPQETQYF,TGTGCCAGCAGCCCCCTCGGGACACCACAAGAGACCCAGTACTTC
few,TRBD1,TRBV14,TRBJ2-1,CASSRVGQGRFYEQFF,TGTGCCAGCAGCCGAGTAGGACAGGGGAGATTTTATGAGCAGTTCTTC
few,.,TRBV4-1,TRBJ2-4,CASSHAIGQSQAKNIQYF,TGCGCCAGCAGCCACGCCATAGGCCAAAGCCAGGCCAAAAACATTCAGTACTTC
once,.,TRBV30,TRBJ2-7,CAWSFLQGSGFEQYF,TGTGCCTGGAGTTTTCTACAGGGCAGCGGTTTCGAGCAGTACTTC
few,.,TRBV4-3,TRBJ1-4,CASSQGFSNEKLFF,TGCGCCAGCAGCCAGGGCTTCTCTAATGAAAAACTGTTTTTT
.,.,TRBV6-2/TRBV6-3,TRBJ2-1,CASSYQVSYNEQFF,TGTGCCAGCAGTTATCAGGTCTCCTACAATGAGCAGTTCTTC
.,.,TRBV20-1,TRBJ2-3,CSAGGAVGALTDTQYF,TGCAGTGCTGGGGGCGCTGTGGGGGCTCTCACAGATACGCAGTATTTT
few,.,TRBV12-3/TRBV12-4,TRBJ2-1,CASSPRGIYNEQFF,TGTGCCAGCAGCCCACGGGGGATATACAATGAGCAGTTCTTC
few,.,TRBV20-1,TRBJ2-1,CSAGVPSYNEQFF,TGCAGTGCTGGGGTGCCGTCCTACAATGAGCAGTTCTTC
.,.,TRBV27,TRBJ2-5,CASSTGAPGEGNNEQYF,TGTGCCAGCAGTACGGGGGCGCCGGGGGAGGGAAACAATGAGCAGTACTTC
.,TRBD2,TRBV11-2,TRBJ2-5,CASSPNRGTSGSETQYF,TGTGCCAGCAGCCCTAACAGGGGGACTAGCGGGAGTGAGACCCAGTACTTC
few,.,TRBV29-1,TRBJ2-7,CSVRTPADALYEQYF,TGCAGCGTGCGTACTCCAGCCGACGCCCTCTACGAGCAGTACTTC
.,.,TRBV6-5,TRBJ2-3,CASSYGGTVPNTDTQYF,TGTGCCAGCAGTTACGGGGGGACAGTCCCGAACACAGATACGCAGTATTTT
.,.,TRBV7-2,TRBJ2-5,CASSLEYTGETQYF,TGTGCCAGCAGCTTAGAGTATACAGGCGAGACCCAGTACTTC
.,TRBD2,TRBV5-1,TRBJ2-3,CASSFRLAGEVDTQYF,TGCGCCAGCAGCTTCAGACTAGCGGGGGAAGTGGATACGCAGTATTTT
.,.,TRBV20-1,TRBJ2-5,CSARGQRKTQYF,TGCAGTGCTAGAGGACAGAGGAAGACCCAGTACTTC
few,TRBD1,TRBV29-1,TRBJ2-3,CSVEGSGGPTDTQYF,TGCAGCGTTGAGGGGTCAGGGGGTCCCACAGATACGCAGTATTTT
.,.,TRBV29-1,TRBJ1-2,CSVGGPSLNYGYTF,TGCAGCGTTGGGGGACCGTCCCTTAACTATGGCTACACCTTC
.,TRBD1,TRBV6-1,TRBJ1-5,CASRSIPSGTGDNQPQHF,TGTGCCAGCAGATCCATCCCTTCCGGGACAGGGGACAATCAGCCCCAGCATTTT
few,TRBD2,TRBV5-1,TRBJ2-7,CASSPGGLAGGLEQYF,TGCGCCAGCAGCCCGGGGGGACTAGCGGGAGGCCTCGAGCAGTACTTC
few,.,TRBV3-1,TRBJ1-5,CASSQGAGANQPQHF,TGTGCCAGCAGCCAAGGGGCAGGGGCAAATCAGCCCCAGCATTTT
once,TRBD1,TRBV29-1,TRBJ2-7,CSVEGTGRVEQYF,TGCAGCGTTGAAGGGACAGGGAGAGTCGAGCAGTACTTC
.,.,TRBV20-1,TRBJ2-1,CSASTMNEQFF,TGCAGTGCTAGTACAATGAATGAGCAGTTCTTC
.,.,TRBV6-5,TRBJ2-2,CASSYGDPSNTGELFF,TGTGCCAGCAGTTATGGGGACCCCTCGAACACCGGGGAGCTGTTTTTT
.,.,TRBV3-1,TRBJ1-2,CASSQVRTANYGYTF,TGTGCCAGCAGCCAAGTTCGGACAGCTAACTATGGCTACACCTTC
.,.,TRBV9,TRBJ2-3,CASSVAVVTDTQYF,TGTGCCAGCAGCGTAGCGGTGGTCACAGATACGCAGTATTTT
.,TRBD2,TRBV20-1,TRBJ2-1,CSASDRAGTLSYNEQFF,TGCAGTGCTAGTGATAGAGCGGGGACCCTCTCCTACAATGAGCAGTTCTTC
.,TRBD2,TRBV20-1,TRBJ2-1,CSARTSGRGSYNEQFF,TGCAGTGCCCGGACTAGCGGGAGAGGGTCCTACAATGAGCAGTTCTTC
once,.,TRBV12-3/TRBV12-4,TRBJ1-4,CASRFNSLNEKLFF,TGTGCCAGCAGGTTCAACAGCCTAAATGAAAAACTGTTTTTT
few,.,TRBV9,TRBJ2-7,CASSVGTVGEQYF,TGTGCCAGCAGCGTAGGGACGGTCGGCGAGCAGTACTTC
.,.,TRBV19,TRBJ1-2,CASSSVSSHYGYTF,TGTGCCAGTAGTTCCGTTAGCAGCCACTATGGCTACACCTTC
.,.,TRBV7-8,TRBJ2-1,CASSSGTSGQFF,TGTGCCAGCAGCTCAGGCACCTCAGGGCAGTTCTTC
.,.,TRBV7-6,TRBJ1-2,CASSPTELLYGYTF,TGTGCCAGCAGCCCCACGGAGCTACTATATGGCTACACCTTC
few,.,TRBV7-6,TRBJ1-4,CASSLVIETNEKLFF,TGTGCCAGCAGCTTAGTCATCGAGACTAATGAAAAACTGTTTTTT
.,.,TRBV9,TRBJ2-7,CASSVGTANSYEQYF,TGTGCCAGCAGCGTAGGGACAGCCAACAGCTACGAGCAGTACTTC
.,TRBD2,TRBV7-6,TRBJ2-2,CASSLSGSLTGELFF,TGTGCCAGCAGCTTGAGCGGGAGCCTCACCGGGGAGCTGTTTTTT
.,.,TRBV4-2,TRBJ2-5,CASSQDWAAGETQYF,TGTGCCAGCAGCCAAGATTGGGCTGCGGGAGAGACCCAGTACTTC
.,TRBD1,TRBV25-1,TRBJ2-7,CASSGTGADYEQYF,TGTGCCAGCAGTGGGACAGGGGCTGATTACGAGCAGTACTTC
.,.,TRBV29-1,TRBJ2-5,CSVGAATKETQYF,TGCAGCGTTGGTGCAGCTACCAAAGAGACCCAGTACTTC
.,.,TRBV7-2,TRBJ1-2,CASSRLGTNYGYTF,TGTGCCAGCAGCCGCTTGGGAACTAACTATGGCTACACCTTC
.,TRBD2,TRBV5-1,TRBJ2-5,CASRQTTGTSGGGRKETQYF,TGCGCCAGCAGACAAACTACCGGGACTAGCGGAGGCGGGAGGAAAGAGACCCAGTACTTC
.,.,TRBV27,TRBJ2-6,CASSPDSPGADVLTF,TGTGCCAGCAGTCCTGACAGCCCCGGGGCCGACGTCCTGACTTTC